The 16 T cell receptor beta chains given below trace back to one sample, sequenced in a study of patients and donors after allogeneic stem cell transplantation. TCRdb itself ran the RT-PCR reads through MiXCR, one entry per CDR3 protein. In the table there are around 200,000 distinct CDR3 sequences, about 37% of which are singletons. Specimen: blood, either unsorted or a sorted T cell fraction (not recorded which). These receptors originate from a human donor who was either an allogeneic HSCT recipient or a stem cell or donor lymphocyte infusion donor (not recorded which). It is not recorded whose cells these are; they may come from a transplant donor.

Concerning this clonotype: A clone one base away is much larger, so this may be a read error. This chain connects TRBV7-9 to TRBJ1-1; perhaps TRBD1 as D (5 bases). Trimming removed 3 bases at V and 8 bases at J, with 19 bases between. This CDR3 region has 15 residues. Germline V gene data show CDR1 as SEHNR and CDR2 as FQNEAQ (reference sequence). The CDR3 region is CASSFDGGVFEEAFF. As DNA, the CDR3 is TGTGCCAGCAGCTTTGATGGGGGTGTGTTCGAGGAAGCTTTCTTT.

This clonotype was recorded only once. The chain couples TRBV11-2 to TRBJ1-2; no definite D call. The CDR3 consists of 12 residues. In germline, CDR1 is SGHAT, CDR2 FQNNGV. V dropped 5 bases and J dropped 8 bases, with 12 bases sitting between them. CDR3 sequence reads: CASSPSLGGYTF. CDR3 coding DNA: TGTGCCAGCAGCCCTTCTCTCGGGGGCTACACCTTC.

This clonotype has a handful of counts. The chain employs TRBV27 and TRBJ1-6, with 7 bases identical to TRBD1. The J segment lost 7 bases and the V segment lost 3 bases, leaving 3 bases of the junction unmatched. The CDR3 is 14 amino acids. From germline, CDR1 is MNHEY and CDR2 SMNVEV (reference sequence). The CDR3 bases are TGTGCCAGCAGTTTGACAGGGAGCAATTCACCCCTCCACTTT. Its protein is CASSLTGSNSPLHF.

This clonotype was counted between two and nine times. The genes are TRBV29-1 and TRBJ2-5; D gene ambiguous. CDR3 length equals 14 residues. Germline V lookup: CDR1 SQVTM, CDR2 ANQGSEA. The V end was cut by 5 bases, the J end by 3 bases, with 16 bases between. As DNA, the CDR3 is TGCAGCGTTCGGGCCGACATACGGGAAGAGACCCAGTACTTC. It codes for CSVRADIREETQYF.

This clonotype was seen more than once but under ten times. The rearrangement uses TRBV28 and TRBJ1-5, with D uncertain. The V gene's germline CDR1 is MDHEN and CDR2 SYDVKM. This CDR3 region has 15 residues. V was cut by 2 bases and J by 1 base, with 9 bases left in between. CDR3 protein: CASSLGQLSNQPQHF. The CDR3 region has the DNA TGTGCCAGCAGTTTAGGCCAGCTCAGCAATCAGCCCCAGCATTTT.

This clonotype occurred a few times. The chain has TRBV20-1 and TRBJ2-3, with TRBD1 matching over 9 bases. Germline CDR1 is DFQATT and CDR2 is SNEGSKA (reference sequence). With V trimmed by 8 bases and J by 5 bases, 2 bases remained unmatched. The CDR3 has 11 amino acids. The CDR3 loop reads CSMTGGDTQYF. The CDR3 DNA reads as TGCAGTATGACAGGGGGAGATACGCAGTATTTT.

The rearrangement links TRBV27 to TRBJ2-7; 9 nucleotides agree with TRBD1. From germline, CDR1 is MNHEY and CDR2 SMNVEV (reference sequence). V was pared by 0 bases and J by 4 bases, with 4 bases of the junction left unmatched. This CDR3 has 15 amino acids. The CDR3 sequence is CASSLSLGQGYEQYF. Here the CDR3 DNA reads TGTGCCAGCAGTTTATCTTTGGGACAGGGATACGAGCAGTACTTC.

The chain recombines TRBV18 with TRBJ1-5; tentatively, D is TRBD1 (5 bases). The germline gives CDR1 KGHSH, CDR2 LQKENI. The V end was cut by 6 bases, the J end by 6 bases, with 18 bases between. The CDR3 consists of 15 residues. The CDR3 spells CASSPQGQGGQPQHF. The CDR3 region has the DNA TGTGCCAGCTCGCCTCAAGGCCAGGGCGGTCAGCCCCAGCATTTT.

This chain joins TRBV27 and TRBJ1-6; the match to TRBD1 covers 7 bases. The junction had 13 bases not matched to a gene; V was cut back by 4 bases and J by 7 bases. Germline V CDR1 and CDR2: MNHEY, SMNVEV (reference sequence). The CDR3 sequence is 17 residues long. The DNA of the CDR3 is TGTGCCAGCAGTTCTACAGGGGTCGGCCCCTCCAATTCACCCCTCCACTTT. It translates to CASSSTGVGPSNSPLHF.

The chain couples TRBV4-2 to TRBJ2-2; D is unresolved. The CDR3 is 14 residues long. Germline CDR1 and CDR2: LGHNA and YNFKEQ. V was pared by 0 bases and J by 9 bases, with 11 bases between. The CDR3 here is CASSQDVTRRELFF. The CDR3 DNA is TGTGCCAGCAGCCAAGATGTCACCCGAAGGGAGCTGTTTTTT.

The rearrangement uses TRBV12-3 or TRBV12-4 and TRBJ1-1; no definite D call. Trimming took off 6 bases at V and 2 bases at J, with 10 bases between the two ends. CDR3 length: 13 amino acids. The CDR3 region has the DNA TGTGCCAGCAGGTTGAGCTATAACACTGAAGCTTTCTTT. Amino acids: CASRLSYNTEAFF.

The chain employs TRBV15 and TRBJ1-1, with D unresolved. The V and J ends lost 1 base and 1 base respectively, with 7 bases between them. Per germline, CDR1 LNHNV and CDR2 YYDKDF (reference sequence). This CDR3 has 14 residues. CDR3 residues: CATSRGTGNTEAFF. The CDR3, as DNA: TGTGCCACCAGCAGAGGAACGGGGAACACTGAAGCTTTCTTT. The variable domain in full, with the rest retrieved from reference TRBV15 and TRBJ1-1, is DAMVIQNPRYQVTQFGKPVTLSCSQTLNHNVMYWYQQKSSQAPKLLFHYYDKDFNNEADTPDNFQSRRPNTSFCFLDIRSPGLGDTAMYLCATSRGTGNTEAFFGQGTRLTVV.

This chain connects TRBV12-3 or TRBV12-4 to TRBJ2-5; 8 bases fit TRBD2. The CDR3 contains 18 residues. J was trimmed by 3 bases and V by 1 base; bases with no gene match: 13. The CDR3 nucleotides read TGTGCCAGCAGTTTAGTAGAAGGGACTAGGGTTAGTAAAGAGACCCAGTACTTC. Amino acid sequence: CASSLVEGTRVSKETQYF.

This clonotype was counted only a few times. The CDR3 DNA reads TGCAGTGCTAGCCTAGGGAGGGATCAGCCCCAGCATTTT. This encodes CSASLGRDQPQHF. The V and J genes are TRBV20-1 and TRBJ1-5; D gene unclear. Germline V lookup: CDR1 DFQATT, CDR2 SNEGSKA (reference sequence). The CDR3 is 13 amino acids. Trimming cost V 3 bases and J 5 bases, with 11 bases left between them.

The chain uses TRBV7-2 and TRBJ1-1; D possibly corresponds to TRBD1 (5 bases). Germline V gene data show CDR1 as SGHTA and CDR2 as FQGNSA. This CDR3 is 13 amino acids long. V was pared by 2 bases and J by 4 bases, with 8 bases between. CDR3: CASSLSTATEAFF. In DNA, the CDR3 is TGTGCCAGCAGCTTATCGACAGCCACTGAAGCTTTCTTT.

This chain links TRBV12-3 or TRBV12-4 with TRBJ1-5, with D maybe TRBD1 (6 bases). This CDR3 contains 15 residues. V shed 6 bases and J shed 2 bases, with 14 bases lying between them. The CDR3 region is CASSPTGPRNQPQHF. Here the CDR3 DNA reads TGTGCCAGCAGCCCGACAGGTCCCCGCAATCAGCCCCAGCATTTT.